This TCR beta chain was recovered during a study of blood T cells in healthy people across ages. This CDR3 is 13 amino acids long. Germline V gives CDR1 SGHNT, CDR2 YENEEA. V lost 5 bases, J lost 3 bases, and 7 bases lay in between. A J-beta primer mix and a sample-barcoded 5' primer were used in a second PCR of about 7 to 12 cycles. TCRdb ran MiXCR on the 5' RACE reads and lists one entry per CDR3 protein. The sample contains roughly 1,000,000 distinct CDR3 sequences, less than 25% of which appear only once. This same sample was also part of a study on T cells of mothers and their children.

The chain joins TRBV11-3 to TRBJ2-2; no firm D call. Sequenced material: blood. The TCR originated in a girl aged 2-10 years in good health. CDR3 DNA: TGTGCCAGCAGCCCGACTGACACCGGGGAGCTGTTTTTT. Translated: CASSPTDTGELFF. The full variable domain, in which reference TRBV11-3 and TRBJ2-2 provide the parts outside the CDR3, is EAGVVQSPRYKIIEKKQPVAFWCNPISGHNTLYWYLQNLGQGPELLIRYENEEAVDDSQLPKDRFSAERLKGVDSTLKIQPAELGDSAVYLCASSPTDTGELFFGEGSRLTVL.